The 30 T cell receptor beta chains presented below share a single source sample, sequenced in a study of blood T cell repertoires in COVID-19. The assay was immunoSEQ multiplex PCR, and TCRdb's table has in-frame clones only and misses some. The table has a few hundred thousand clones, around 88% seen once; the top ten hold approximately 1.6%. Sequenced material: peripheral blood. Receptors originate from a woman younger than 45 with COVID-19, enrolled during active disease.

The chain combines TRBV6-1 with TRBJ2-2; possibly TRBD2 for D (6 bases). The CDR3 is 16 amino acids. CDR1 and CDR2 (germline): MNHNS, SASEGT. Trimming took 2 bases from V and 0 from J, leaving 10 bases between them. The CDR3 region is CASSEFGGTNTGELFF. In DNA form, the CDR3 reads TGTGCCAGCAGTGAATTCGGCGGGACGAACACCGGGGAGCTGTTTTTT.

J is TRBJ2-5 and V is TRBV10-3, with TRBD2 identical over 10 bases. J was trimmed by 5 bases and V by 3 bases; bases with no gene match: 3. Germline loops: CDR1 ENHRY, CDR2 SYGVKD. There are 14 residues in the CDR3. The CDR3 here is CAISETSGEETQYF. CDR3 sequence (DNA): TGTGCCATCAGTGAAACTAGCGGGGAGGAGACCCAGTACTTC.

This chain uses TRBV6-5 with TRBJ1-5, with TRBD1 matching 7 bases. From germline, CDR1 is MNHEY and CDR2 SVGAGI. The V segment lost 6 bases and the J segment 6 bases; nucleotides outside the gene matches: 8. The CDR3 sequence is 14 residues long. The CDR3 nucleotides read TGTGCCAGCAGCCGAGACCCAGGGGGTCAGCCCCAGCATTTT. Translation gives CASSRDPGGQPQHF.

V gene TRBV7-9 combines with J gene TRBJ1-4; D not certain. This CDR3 has 14 residues. Trimming removed 2 bases from V and 5 bases from J, with 9 bases in between. CDR1 and CDR2 from the germline V gene are SEHNR and FQNEAQ (reference sequence). The CDR3 protein is CASSLNPQNEKLFF. The CDR3 bases are TGTGCCAGCAGCTTAAATCCACAGAATGAAAAACTGTTTTTT.

The gene calls are TRBV21-1 and TRBJ1-6. TRBV21-1 is flagged as a pseudogene. This CDR3 has 17 residues. The CDR3 bases are TGTGCCAGCAGCAGGAGAGGGAGGGGCCTCTGGAATTCACCCCTCCACTTT. Translation gives CASSRRGRGLWNSPLHF.

This chain uses TRBV18 with TRBJ1-1; 9 bases are shared with TRBD1. Germline V lookup: CDR1 KGHSH, CDR2 LQKENI. There are 15 residues in the CDR3. J was trimmed by 0 bases and V by 3 bases; bases with no gene match: 2. The CDR3 loop is CASSPGTGMNTEAFF. The DNA for the CDR3 is TGTGCCAGCTCACCTGGGACAGGGATGAACACTGAAGCTTTCTTT.

This chain uses TRBV5-1 with TRBJ1-3; D is undetermined. This CDR3 has 14 amino acids. From germline, CDR1 is SGHRS and CDR2 YFSETQ. The germline V and J ends were trimmed by 0 bases and 0 bases, with 4 bases remaining between them. The CDR3 nucleotides read TGCGCCAGCAGCTTGGATCTCTCTGGAAACACCATATATTTT. Translating gives CASSLDLSGNTIYF.

V gene TRBV4-1 combines with J gene TRBJ1-1, with 7 bases lining up with TRBD1. Germline CDR1 reads MGHRA; CDR2 reads YSYEKL. The CDR3 runs to 16 residues. With V trimmed by 1 base and J by 3 bases, 8 bases remained unmatched. The CDR3 DNA sequence: TGCGCCAGCAGCCAAGGGACAGGAGATCCCTACACTGAAGCTTTCTTT. This translates into CASSQGTGDPYTEAFF.

The J gene is TRBJ2-3, the V gene TRBV28; the match to TRBD1 covers 7 bases. Germline CDR1 MDHEN, CDR2 SYDVKM. The ends lost 4 bases at V and 1 base at J; junction bases unmatched: 2. The CDR3 consists of 14 residues. CDR3 coding DNA: TGTGCCAGCAGTTGGACAGGCCGCACAGATACGCAGTATTTT. Its protein product is CASSWTGRTDTQYF.

This clone was recorded once. The chain joins TRBV18 to TRBJ1-2; 11 bases match TRBD1. In germline, CDR1 is KGHSH, CDR2 LQKENI. Trimming removed 2 bases from V and 4 bases from J; junction bases left unmatched: 6. CDR3 length: 16 residues. The CDR3 region is CASSPTPGTGGYGYTF. In DNA, the CDR3 is TGTGCCAGCTCACCAACCCCAGGGACAGGGGGCTATGGCTACACCTTC.

The CDR3 here is CASNFNRVGNYGYTF. CDR3 DNA sequence: TGTGCCAGCAATTTCAACAGGGTGGGTAACTATGGCTACACCTTC. The chain is built from TRBV6-5 and TRBJ1-2; maybe TRBD1 (6 bases). Per germline, CDR1 MNHEY and CDR2 SVGAGI. The germline V and J ends were trimmed by 7 bases and 1 base, with 16 bases remaining between them. The CDR3 totals 15 residues.

The gene calls are TRBV6-6 and TRBJ1-1; D unresolved. V was clipped by 2 bases and J by 1 base, with 5 bases between them. This CDR3 is built from 13 residues. Germline loops: CDR1 MNHNY, CDR2 SVGAGI (reference sequence). The CDR3 here is CASSYNGNTEAFF. The CDR3 DNA reads as TGTGCCAGCAGTTACAACGGGAACACTGAAGCTTTCTTT.

This chain links TRBV19 with TRBJ2-3; TRBD2 matches 11 bases. V lost 1 base and J lost 5; bases outside the gene matches: 5. This CDR3 comprises 16 residues. The germline V gene encodes CDR1 LNHDA and CDR2 SQIVND (reference sequence). CDR3 in amino acids: CASSIGLAGGEDTQYF. CDR3 nucleotides: TGTGCCAGTAGTATAGGGCTAGCGGGGGGAGAAGATACGCAGTATTTT.

The V call is TRBV2, the J call TRBJ2-3; D perhaps matches TRBD1 (6 bases). V lost 8 bases and J 3 bases, leaving 12 bases between the germline ends. Looked up from germline, CDR1 is SNHLY and CDR2 is FYNNEI. The CDR3 is 13 amino acids. CDR3 nucleotide sequence: TGTGCCAGCCTGGGGGCAGGTACAGATACGCAGTATTTT. Translating gives CASLGAGTDTQYF.

This chain links TRBV6-6 with TRBJ1-2; D is unresolved. Trimming cost V 5 bases and J 3 bases, with 7 bases left between them. Germline assignment: CDR1 MNHNY and CDR2 SVGAGI (reference sequence). The CDR3 contains 12 residues. CDR3 nucleotides: TGTGCCAGCAGTGGCGGAGACTATGGCTACACCTTC. This translates into CASSGGDYGYTF.

V gene TRBV7-2 combines with J gene TRBJ2-7, with TRBD2 matching over 7 bases. The CDR3 is 15 amino acids. Germline CDR1 and CDR2: SGHTA and FQGNSA. The ends lost 0 bases at V and 1 base at J; junction bases unmatched: 3. The CDR3 DNA follows: TGTGCCAGCAGCTTAGCGGGGGGGACTTCCTACGAGCAGTACTTC. Amino acids: CASSLAGGTSYEQYF.

The chain uses TRBV11-2 and TRBJ2-5; D gene uncertain. Germline V CDR1 and CDR2: SGHAT, FQNNGV. The V end was cut by 5 bases, the J end by 5 bases, with 21 bases between. This CDR3 is 16 amino acids long. The CDR3 coding sequence is TGTGCCAGCAGCCAAGGCGAGGTAATACAACGGGAGACCCAGTACTTC. This codes for CASSQGEVIQRETQYF.

The gene calls are TRBV5-5 and TRBJ1-6, with 7 bases lining up with TRBD1. With 4 bases clipped from V and 10 bases from J, the junction kept 8 bases outside the gene matches. The CDR3 is made up of 14 amino acids. Germline CDR1 and CDR2: SGHKS and YYEKEE (reference sequence). CDR3 DNA sequence: TGTGCCAGCAGCCCTGCCCCGGACAGGTCACCCCTCCACTTT. Translated, it gives CASSPAPDRSPLHF.

This chain uses TRBV18 with TRBJ1-1, with D tentatively TRBD1 (6 bases). V lost 5 bases and J 4 bases, leaving 14 bases between the germline ends. CDR1 is KGHSH and CDR2 is LQKENI in the germline V gene. This CDR3 is 14 amino acids long. The CDR3 DNA sequence: TGTGCCAGCTCAACAGGGAAGGCCGGCACTGAAGCTTTCTTT. This sequence encodes CASSTGKAGTEAFF.

The V call is TRBV3-1 (or the pseudogene TRBV3-2), the J call TRBJ1-3; no clear D gene. The germline gives CDR1 LGHDT, CDR2 YNNKEL (reference sequence). V shed 1 base and J shed 4 bases, with 8 bases lying between them. This CDR3 has 14 residues. The CDR3 DNA is TGTGCCAGCAGCCAAGGAGTTGAAGGAAACACCATATATTTT. It encodes CASSQGVEGNTIYF.

The chain joins TRBV27 to TRBJ2-5; D gene ambiguous. The CDR3 extends over 11 amino acids. The germline V and J ends were trimmed by 3 bases and 5 bases, with 4 bases remaining between them. CDR1 and CDR2 (germline): MNHEY, SMNVEV (reference sequence). Written as DNA, the CDR3 is TGTGCCAGCAGTTTGGGCGAGACCCAGTACTTC. Residues: CASSLGETQYF.

The chain combines TRBV15 with TRBJ2-2; 12 nucleotides match TRBD2. Germline V CDR1 and CDR2: LNHNV, YYDKDF (reference sequence). V trimming: 5 bases; J trimming: 7 bases; junction bases outside the gene matches: 14. The CDR3 length is 18 residues. CDR3 in amino acids: CATSHPLAGGSMGGELFF. The CDR3, as DNA: TGTGCCACCAGCCACCCACTAGCGGGGGGCTCTATGGGCGGGGAGCTGTTTTTT.

V and J are TRBV10-3 and TRBJ1-1, with a possible D match to TRBD1 (6 bases). Germline V gene lookup returns CDR1 ENHRY and CDR2 SYGVKD. The CDR3 totals 13 residues. V was pared by 4 bases and J by 0 bases, with 6 bases between. CDR3 in amino acids: CAISGTVNTEAFF. In DNA, the CDR3 is TGTGCCATCAGTGGGACAGTGAACACTGAAGCTTTCTTT.

This chain joins TRBV2 and TRBJ1-1, with unresolved D. Germline assignment: CDR1 SNHLY and CDR2 FYNNEI. The CDR3 extends over 13 amino acids. V shed 9 bases and J shed 1 base, with 12 bases lying between them. CDR3 bases: TGTGCCAGTATAATAGCCCAGAACACTGAAGCTTTCTTT. This gives the protein CASIIAQNTEAFF.

The chain links TRBV19 to TRBJ2-7, with D perhaps TRBD1 (6 bases). V lost 6 bases and J lost 3, with 12 bases in between. The length of the CDR3 is 13 residues. Per the germline V gene, CDR1 is LNHDA and CDR2 is SQIVND (reference sequence). DNA for the CDR3: TGTGCCAGTAGAAAGGACAGCGACTACGAGCAGTACTTC. It specifies CASRKDSDYEQYF.

This rearrangement joins TRBV7-2 to TRBJ2-5, with D unclear. V lost 0 bases and J 1 base, leaving 6 bases between the germline ends. Germline V gives CDR1 SGHTA, CDR2 FQGNSA. The CDR3 runs 14 residues. CDR3 in amino acids: CASSLARFQETQYF. CDR3 DNA: TGTGCCAGCAGCTTAGCTAGATTCCAAGAGACCCAGTACTTC.

The chain has TRBV19 and TRBJ1-3, with TRBD1 matching 9 bases. Germline CDR1 and CDR2: LNHDA and SQIVND (reference sequence). Unmatched junction bases numbered 3, after V lost 6 bases and J lost 3 bases. The length of the CDR3 is 14 residues. CDR3 amino acids: CASSTGGNGNTIYF. The CDR3 DNA follows: TGTGCCAGTAGCACAGGGGGCAATGGAAACACCATATATTTT.

The J gene is TRBJ2-7, the V gene TRBV6-1; possibly TRBD1 for D (7 bases). Germline V gene data show CDR1 as MNHNS and CDR2 as SASEGT. The CDR3 loop spans 16 amino acids. The V and J ends lost 4 bases and 3 bases respectively, with 19 bases between them. CDR3 amino acids: CASSGVRGVSSYEQYF. The CDR3 nucleotides read TGTGCCAGCAGTGGAGTCAGGGGGGTCAGTAGCTACGAGCAGTACTTC.

The chain carries TRBV7-8 and TRBJ2-5, with unresolved D. The germline gives CDR1 SGHVS, CDR2 FQNEAQ. This CDR3 has 11 residues. Deletions cut 4 bases from V and 4 bases from J, with 4 bases between. This CDR3 is CASSWRETQYF. Written as DNA, the CDR3 is TGTGCCAGCAGCTGGAGAGAGACCCAGTACTTC. Looking up the rest from reference TRBV7-8 and TRBJ2-5 gives the full variable domain: GAGVSQSPRYKVAKRGQDVALRCDPISGHVSLFWYQQALGQGPEFLTYFQNEAQLDKSGLPSDRFFAERPEGSVSTLKIQRTQQEDSAVYLCASSWRETQYFGPGTRLLVL.

This clone was seen a handful of times. V is TRBV25-1 and J is TRBJ2-7, with TRBD2 identical over 7 bases. CDR1 MGHDK and CDR2 SYGVNS come from the germline V gene. Trimming cost V 4 bases and J 0 bases; bases outside gene matches: 3. The CDR3 spans 14 residues. CDR3 loop: CASSAGRASYEQYF. The CDR3 DNA is TGTGCCAGCAGTGCTGGGAGGGCCTCCTACGAGCAGTACTTC.